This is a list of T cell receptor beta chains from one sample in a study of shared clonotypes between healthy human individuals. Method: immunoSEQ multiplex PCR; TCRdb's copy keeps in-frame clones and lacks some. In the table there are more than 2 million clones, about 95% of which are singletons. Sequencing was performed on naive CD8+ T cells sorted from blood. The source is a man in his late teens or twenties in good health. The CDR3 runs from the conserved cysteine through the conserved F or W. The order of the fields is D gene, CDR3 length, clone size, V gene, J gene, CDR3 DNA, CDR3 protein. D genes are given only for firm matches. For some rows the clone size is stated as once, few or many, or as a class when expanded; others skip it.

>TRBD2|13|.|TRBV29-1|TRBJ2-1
TGCAGCGTTGTCGAACTAGCGGTTAATGAGCAGTTCTTC
CSVVELAVNEQFF
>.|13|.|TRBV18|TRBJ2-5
TGTGCCAGCTCACCTTCATCGTTAGAGACCCAGTACTTC
CASSPSSLETQYF
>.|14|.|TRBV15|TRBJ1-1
TGTGCCACCAGCAGAGCAGTGATGAACACTGAAGCTTTCTTT
CATSRAVMNTEAFF
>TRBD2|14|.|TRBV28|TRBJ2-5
TGTGCCAGCAGTTTCTTCGCGGGAGGGGGGACCCAGTACTTC
CASSFFAGGGTQYF
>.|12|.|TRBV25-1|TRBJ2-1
TGTGCCAGCAGGTCACATTACAATGAGCAGTTCTTC
CASRSHYNEQFF
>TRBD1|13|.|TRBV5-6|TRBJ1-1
TGTGCCAGCAGCTCCACAGGGGGAATAGAAGCTTTCTTT
CASSSTGGIEAFF
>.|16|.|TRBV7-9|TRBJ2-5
TGTGCCAGCAGCTTAAGGGACACCCAGTCCTTGGAGACCCAGTACTTC
CASSLRDTQSLETQYF
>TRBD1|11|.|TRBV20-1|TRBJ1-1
TGCAGTGCCCGTGGGACAGCCGAAGCTTTCTTT
CSARGTAEAFF
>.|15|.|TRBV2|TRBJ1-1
TGTGCCAGCAGTCATGGCAGCAACATGAACACTGAAGCTTTCTTT
CASSHGSNMNTEAFF
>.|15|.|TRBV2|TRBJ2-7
TGTGCCAGCAGTGGGATCCCTGAAGGACACGACGAGCAGTACTTC
CASSGIPEGHDEQYF
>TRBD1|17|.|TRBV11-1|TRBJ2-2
TGTGCCAGCAGCTTCAGTCCGACAGGGGTGTTCACCGGGGAGCTGTTTTTT
CASSFSPTGVFTGELFF
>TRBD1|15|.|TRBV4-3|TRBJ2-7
TGCGCCAGCAGCCAAGAAAGACAGGGTTCCTACGAGCAGTACTTC
CASSQERQGSYEQYF
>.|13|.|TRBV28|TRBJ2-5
TGTGCCAGCAGTTTGGGGGGCCAAGAGACCCAGTACTTC
CASSLGGQETQYF
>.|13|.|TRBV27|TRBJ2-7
TGTGCCAGCAGACCCTTGGGCTCCTACGAGCAGTACTTC
CASRPLGSYEQYF
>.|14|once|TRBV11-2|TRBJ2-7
TGTGCCAGCAGCTTAGTAGGACAGTCCTACGAGCAGTACTTC
CASSLVGQSYEQYF
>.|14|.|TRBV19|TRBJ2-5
TGTGCCAGTAGTAGCGTATCGGTAGGCGAGACCCAGTACTTC
CASSSVSVGETQYF
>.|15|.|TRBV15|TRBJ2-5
TGTGCCACCAGCAGAGATGGTCCCGGGCTGGAGACCCAGTACTTC
CATSRDGPGLETQYF
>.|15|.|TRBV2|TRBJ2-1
TGTGCCAGCAGTGAAGGGCTAGTAATCGGGGATGAGCAGTTCTTC
CASSEGLVIGDEQFF
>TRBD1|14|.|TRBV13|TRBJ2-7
TGTGCCAGCAGCTTTACAGGGGTCCCCTACGAGCAGTACTTC
CASSFTGVPYEQYF
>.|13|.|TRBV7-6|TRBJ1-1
TGTGCCAGCAGCTTAGTGGCAGAGAGCGAAGCTTTCTTT
CASSLVAESEAFF
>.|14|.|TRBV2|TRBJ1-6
TGTGCCAGCAGTGACCGCTTTATGGCAGCACCCCTCCACTTT
CASSDRFMAAPLHF
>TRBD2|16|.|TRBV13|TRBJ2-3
TGTGCCAGCAGCCCGGGACTAGCGGCAGGAGCAGATACGCAGTATTTT
CASSPGLAAGADTQYF
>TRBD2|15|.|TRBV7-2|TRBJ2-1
TGTGCCAGCAGCCCACAAGCGGGGAGCTACAATGAGCAGTTCTTC
CASSPQAGSYNEQFF
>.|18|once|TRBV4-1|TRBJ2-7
TGCGCCAGCAGCCAAAAAACAAAACTGGGGGGAAGCTCCTACGAGCAGTACTTC
CASSQKTKLGGSSYEQYF
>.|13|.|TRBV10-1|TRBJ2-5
TGCGCCAGCAGTGAGAGACAGCGAGAGACCCAGTACTTC
CASSERQRETQYF
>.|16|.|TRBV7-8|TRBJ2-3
TGTGCCAGCAGCAATAGGGACTCAATCCTCACAGATACGCAGTATTTT
CASSNRDSILTDTQYF
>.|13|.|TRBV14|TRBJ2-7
TGTGCCAGCAGCCAATCCCCGGGAAACGAGCAGTACTTC
CASSQSPGNEQYF
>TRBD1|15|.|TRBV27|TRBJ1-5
TGTGCCACACGACTAACAGGGGATAGCAATCAGCCCCAGCATTTT
CATRLTGDSNQPQHF
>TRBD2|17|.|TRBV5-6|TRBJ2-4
TGTGCCAGCAGCGCGACTAGCGGGGGGGTGGCCAAAAACATTCAGTACTTC
CASSATSGGVAKNIQYF
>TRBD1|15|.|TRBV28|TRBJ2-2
TGTGCCAGCAGTGCCGACAGGGGGCTTGACGGGGAGCTGTTTTTT
CASSADRGLDGELFF
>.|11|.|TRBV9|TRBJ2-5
TGTGCCAGCAGCGCCCCAGAGACCCAGTACTTC
CASSAPETQYF
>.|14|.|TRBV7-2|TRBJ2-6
TGTGCCAGCAGCTCTGGGGCCGGGGCCAACGTCCTGACTTTC
CASSSGAGANVLTF
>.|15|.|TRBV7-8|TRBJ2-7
TGTGCCAGCACCTTAACTCCAACAGAGCCGATGGGGCAGTACTTC
CASTLTPTEPMGQYF
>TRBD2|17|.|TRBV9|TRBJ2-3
TGTGCCAGCAGCGTAGCGACCCTAGCGGGAGGGACAGATACGCAGTATTTT
CASSVATLAGGTDTQYF
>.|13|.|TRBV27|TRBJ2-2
TGTGCCAGCAGAGGGGATAGAGCCGGGGAGCTGTTTTTT
CASRGDRAGELFF
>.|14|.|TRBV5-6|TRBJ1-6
TGTGCCAGCAGCCGGGGACCGCCGAATTCACCCCTCCACTTT
CASSRGPPNSPLHF
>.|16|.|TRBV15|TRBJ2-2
TGTGCCACCAGCAGAGAGGGGGACAAGAACACCGGGGAGCTGTTTTTT
CATSREGDKNTGELFF
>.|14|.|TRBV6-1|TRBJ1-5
TGTGCCAGCAGTGACACCCGGGGCAATCAGCCCCAGCATTTT
CASSDTRGNQPQHF
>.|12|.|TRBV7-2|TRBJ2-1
TGTGCCAGCAGCTTAGGCTGGGACGAGCAGTTCTTC
CASSLGWDEQFF
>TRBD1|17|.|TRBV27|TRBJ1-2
TGTGCCAGCAGCTTTGTGAAAGGGACAGGGGGCCGCTATGGCTACACCTTC
CASSFVKGTGGRYGYTF
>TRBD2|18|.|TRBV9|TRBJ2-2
TGTGCCAGCAGCGTAGAGGTAGCGTCGGGAGGTATCACCGGGGAGCTGTTTTTT
CASSVEVASGGITGELFF
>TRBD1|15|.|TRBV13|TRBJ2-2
TGTGCCAGCAGCTTAGCAGGGGGGAACACCGGGGAGCTGTTTTTT
CASSLAGGNTGELFF
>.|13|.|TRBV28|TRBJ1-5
TGTGCCAGCAGTGACAGCTACAATCAGCCCCAGCATTTT
CASSDSYNQPQHF
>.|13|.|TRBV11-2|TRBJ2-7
TGTGCCAGCAGCTCGATGACAGCCTACGAGCAGTACTTC
CASSSMTAYEQYF
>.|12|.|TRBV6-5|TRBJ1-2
TGTGCCAGCAGGGGGGCCGGGGTTGCTTTCACCTTC
CASRGAGVAFTF
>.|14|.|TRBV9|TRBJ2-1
TGTGCCAGCGGTCATCTTGGGGGCGTGAATGAGCAGTTCTTC
CASGHLGGVNEQFF
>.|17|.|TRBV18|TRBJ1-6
TGTGCCAGCTCACCAGAATTTGTGTTCGGGTATAATTCACCCCTCCACTTT
CASSPEFVFGYNSPLHF
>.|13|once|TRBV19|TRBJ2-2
TGTGCCAGTAGTATTTGGTCCACCGGGGAGCTGTTTTTT
CASSIWSTGELFF
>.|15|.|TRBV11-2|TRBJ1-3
TGTGCCAGCAGCCAGGGGACCGATACTGGAAACACCATATATTTT
CASSQGTDTGNTIYF
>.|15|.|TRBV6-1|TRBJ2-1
TGTGCCAGCAGTGAACGGGGGCCCCCCGCAAATGAGCAGTTCTTC
CASSERGPPANEQFF
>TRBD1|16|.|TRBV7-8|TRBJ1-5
TGTGCCAGCAGCTTTGGGTTTTCAGGGGGGGATCAGCCCCAGCATTTT
CASSFGFSGGDQPQHF
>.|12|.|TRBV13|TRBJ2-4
TGTGCCAGCAGCAGCCAGGGTGACATTCAGTACTTC
CASSSQGDIQYF
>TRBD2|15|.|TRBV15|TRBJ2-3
TGTGCCACCAGCGGCCCTAGCGGGGGCACAGATACGCAGTATTTT
CATSGPSGGTDTQYF
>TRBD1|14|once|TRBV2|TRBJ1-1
TGTGCCAGCAAAGGGACAGTTGGGGACACTGAAGCTTTCTTT
CASKGTVGDTEAFF
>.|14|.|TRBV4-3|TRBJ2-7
TGCGCCAGCAGCCAAGAGAAAGGGGGCTACGAGCAGTACTTC
CASSQEKGGYEQYF
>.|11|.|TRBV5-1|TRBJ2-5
TGCGCCAGCAGCTTCCGGGAGACCCAGTACTTC
CASSFRETQYF
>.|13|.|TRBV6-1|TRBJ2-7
TGTGCCAGCAGTGATGGCCGGGAATACGAGCAGTACTTC
CASSDGREYEQYF
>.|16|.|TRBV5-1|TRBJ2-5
TGCGCCAGCAGCCGAATGGGGGTTTGGGGGCAAGAGACCCAGTACTTC
CASSRMGVWGQETQYF
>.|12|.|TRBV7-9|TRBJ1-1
TGTGCCAGCGTCCCGCCGAACACTGAAGCTTTCTTT
CASVPPNTEAFF